This T cell receptor (beta chain) originates from a study of cytomegalovirus exposure and HLA in healthy donors. For the study at large: As released early, the data held 85 million to 95 million unique TCRs from HLA-typed donors.

PCR used 60 Vbeta primers and 13 Jbeta primers. Generated by immunoSEQ multiplex PCR, the TCRdb table keeps only in-frame clones and is missing some. Of about 140,000 clones listed, around 81% are singletons. The donors were healthy bone marrow donors. The germline CDR1 and CDR2 sequences are SGHTA and FQGNSA. The CDR3 runs to 18 residues. V was shortened by 1 base and J by 6 bases, with 23 bases between the two germline ends. This chain joins TRBV7-2 and TRBJ2-3; weak D call: TRBD2 (6 bases). The TCR was taken from a man aged 50 to 59 in good health and CMV-seronegative. Sequenced material: PBMCs. CDR3 nucleotide sequence: TGTGCCAGCAGCTTAGTAATCAGTAGCGGTTCCTGGGACGATACGCAGTATTTT. It codes for CASSLVISSGSWDDTQYF. The whole variable domain, filled in from reference TRBV7-2 and TRBJ2-3, reads GAGVSQSPSNKVTEKGKDVELRCDPISGHTALYWYRQSLGQGLEFLIYFQGNSAPDKSGLPSDRFSAERTGGSVSTLTIQRTQQEDSAVYLCASSLVISSGSWDDTQYFGPGTRLTVL.